This T cell receptor (beta chain) was captured by sequencing in a study of T cell responses to AZD1222 COVID-19 vaccine. Study at large: Second doses that came at about 4 or about 12 weeks were put together. Study-level points and caveats: Donors in the cohort were predominantly white British and more often female, and clonal diversity was possibly underestimated. Sampling captured repertoires only after the peak T cell response.

V shed 3 bases and J shed 12 bases, with 18 bases lying between them. The germline V gene encodes CDR1 GTSNPN and CDR2 SVGIG (reference sequence). This CDR3 spans 13 amino acids. For this clone: The antigen is not known.

TCRdb keeps only in-frame clones here, not all; method: immunoSEQ multiplex PCR. Here the sample spans tens of thousands of clones, approximately 82% being singletons. This sample comprised peripheral blood, obtained on day 0 of AZD1222 vaccination. This rearrangement joins TRBV30 to TRBJ1-3, with D unresolved. The source is an adult in good health. The CDR3 is CAWRGQLGSHIYF. The DNA for the CDR3 is TGTGCCTGGAGGGGTCAGCTTGGATCACACATATATTTT.